Following are 2 T cell receptor beta chains from one sample sequenced in a study of blood T cell repertoires in COVID-19. Generated by immunoSEQ multiplex PCR, the TCRdb table keeps only in-frame clones and is missing some. The repertoire has some 150,000 clones, 80% to 90% of them found once; the top ten carry around 8.6%. The sample taken for sequencing was peripheral blood. Receptors originate from a woman between 50 and 59 years old with active or convalescent COVID-19.

The J gene is TRBJ2-7, the V gene TRBV28, with D perhaps TRBD2 (5 bases). Per germline, CDR1 MDHEN and CDR2 SYDVKM. The CDR3 consists of 13 residues. The V end lost 2 bases, the J end lost 7 bases, and 12 bases lay between the germline ends. The CDR3 protein is CASSLPLPGEQYF. In DNA, the CDR3 is TGTGCCAGCAGTTTACCCCTCCCGGGGGAGCAGTACTTC.

The chain recombines TRBV25-1 with TRBJ2-3; D might be TRBD2 (5 bases). The germline V gene encodes CDR1 MGHDK and CDR2 SYGVNS. Trimming took 3 bases from V and 6 from J, leaving 16 bases between them. The CDR3 is 15 amino acids. The CDR3 DNA is TGTGCCAGCAGTGAGACGCGGGCCGGGTTGGATACGCAGTATTTT. It encodes CASSETRAGLDTQYF.